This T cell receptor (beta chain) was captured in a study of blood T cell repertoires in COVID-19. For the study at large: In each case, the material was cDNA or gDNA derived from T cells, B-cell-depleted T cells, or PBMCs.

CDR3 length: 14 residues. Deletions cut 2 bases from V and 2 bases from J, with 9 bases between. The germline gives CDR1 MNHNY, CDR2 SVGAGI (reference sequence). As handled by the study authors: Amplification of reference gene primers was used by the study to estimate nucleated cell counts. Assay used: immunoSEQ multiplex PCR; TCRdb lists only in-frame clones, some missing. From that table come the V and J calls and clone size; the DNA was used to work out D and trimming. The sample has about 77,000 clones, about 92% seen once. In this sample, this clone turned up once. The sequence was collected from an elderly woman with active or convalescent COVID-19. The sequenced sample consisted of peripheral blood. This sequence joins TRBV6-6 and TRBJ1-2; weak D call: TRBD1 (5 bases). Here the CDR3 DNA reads TGTGCCAGCAGTTACCCCGGGGGAAACTATGGCTACACCTTC. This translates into CASSYPGGNYGYTF.